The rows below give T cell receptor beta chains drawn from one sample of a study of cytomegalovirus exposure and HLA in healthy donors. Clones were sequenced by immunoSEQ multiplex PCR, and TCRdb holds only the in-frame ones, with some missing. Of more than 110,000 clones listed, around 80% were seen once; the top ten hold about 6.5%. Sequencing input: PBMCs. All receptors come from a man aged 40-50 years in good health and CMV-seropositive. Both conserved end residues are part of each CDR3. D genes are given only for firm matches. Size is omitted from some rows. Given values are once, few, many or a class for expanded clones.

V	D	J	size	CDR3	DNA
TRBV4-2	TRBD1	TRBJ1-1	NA	CASSPGQQMNTEAFF	TGTGCCAGCAGCCCGGGACAGCAAATGAACACTGAAGCTTTCTTT
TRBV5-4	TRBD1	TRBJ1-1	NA	CASSRGQGNTEAFF	TGTGCCAGCAGCCGGGGACAGGGAAACACTGAAGCTTTCTTT
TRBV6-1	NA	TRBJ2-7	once	CASSVRGLPPPYEQYF	TGTGCCAGCAGTGTCCGGGGACTTCCACCACCATACGAGCAGTACTTC
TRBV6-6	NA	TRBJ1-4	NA	CASSLTRVDEKLFF	TGTGCCAGCTCTTTGACGAGGGTTGATGAAAAACTGTTTTTT
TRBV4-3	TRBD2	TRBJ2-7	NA	CASSQDHAGGIYEQYF	TGCGCCAGCAGCCAAGATCATGCGGGAGGGATCTACGAGCAGTACTTC
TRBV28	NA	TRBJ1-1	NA	CASSPRQNTEAFF	TGTGCCAGCAGTCCCCGACAGAACACTGAAGCTTTCTTT
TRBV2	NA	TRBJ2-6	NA	CASTTSRSGANVLTF	TGTGCCAGCACGACATCACGCTCTGGGGCCAACGTCCTGACTTTC
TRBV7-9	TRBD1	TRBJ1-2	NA	CASSLYGQGRGGYTF	TGTGCCAGCAGCCTGTACGGACAGGGAAGGGGAGGCTACACCTTC
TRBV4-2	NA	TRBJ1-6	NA	CASSPPYRDAPLHF	TGTGCCAGCAGCCCTCCTTACAGGGATGCACCCCTCCACTTT
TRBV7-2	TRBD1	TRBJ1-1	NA	CASSLLQGLVGEAFF	TGTGCCAGCAGCCTACTACAGGGGTTGGTGGGTGAAGCTTTCTTT
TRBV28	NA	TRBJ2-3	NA	CASRPRVGSTDTQYF	TGTGCCAGCAGACCGAGGGTTGGTAGCACAGATACGCAGTATTTT
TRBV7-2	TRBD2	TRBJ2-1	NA	CASSLAGGPPNEQFF	TGTGCCAGCAGCTTAGCGGGAGGGCCTCCCAATGAGCAGTTCTTC
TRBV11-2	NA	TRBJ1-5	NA	CASSSTGGGAQHF	TGTGCCAGCAGCTCCACGGGGGGAGGGGCCCAGCATTTT
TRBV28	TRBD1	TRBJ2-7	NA	CASSPDRGQYF	TGTGCCAGCAGTCCCGACAGGGGGCAGTACTTC
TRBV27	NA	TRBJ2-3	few	CASKLRGLAADTQYF	TGTGCCAGTAAGCTGCGGGGGCTAGCCGCAGATACGCAGTATTTT